Listed below are T cell receptor beta chains from one sample, sequenced in a study of Graves' ophthalmopathy and Graves' hyperthyroidism. MiXCR was run by TCRdb on the multiplex PCR reads, yielding one entry per CDR3 protein. This table has 900,000 to 1,200,000 distinct CDR3 sequences, around a third appearing once. Material for sequencing was peripheral blood or thyroid tissue (not recorded which). Receptors were obtained from an adult man with Graves' hyperthyroidism. Each CDR3 is given with its conserved first and last residue. The D gene is left open where the match is weak. A clone size is listed for some rows: how often the clone was seen (once, few, many), or a class if it is expanded.

>NA|many|TRBV25-1|TRBJ2-2
CASSESPRADNTGELFF
TGTGCCAGCAGTGAATCCCCCAGGGCAGATAACACCGGGGAGCTGTTTTTT
>NA|NA|TRBV6-2/TRBV6-3|TRBJ1-5
CASSINSGSGQPQHF
TGTGCCAGCAGTATCAACAGCGGATCGGGCCAGCCCCAGCATTTT
>NA|many|TRBV15|TRBJ2-2
CATNRDKGTTGELFF
TGTGCCACCAACCGGGACAAGGGGACCACCGGGGAGCTGTTTTTT
>TRBD1|few|TRBV7-9|TRBJ2-6
CASSETGVGANVLTF
TGTGCCAGCAGTGAGACAGGGGTTGGGGCCAACGTCCTGACTTTC
>NA|NA|TRBV20-1|TRBJ2-5
CSARWLVF
TGCAGTGCTAGATGGCTGGTCTTC
>NA|few|TRBV28|TRBJ2-7
CASSSPFGEQYF
TGTGCCAGCAGTTCCCCCTTCGGCGAGCAGTACTTC
>NA|many|TRBV5-8|TRBJ1-3
CASSRKGLNSGNTIYF
TGTGCCAGCAGCAGAAAAGGATTAAACTCTGGAAACACCATATATTTT
>TRBD1|NA|TRBV5-1|TRBJ1-4
CASSLDDRGECEKLFF
TGCGCCAGCAGCTTGGATGACAGGGGAGAGTGTGAAAAACTGTTTTTT
>NA|NA|TRBV10-2|TRBJ2-3
CATGELSTDTQYF
TGCGCCACAGGGGAGCTCTCCACAGATACGCAGTATTTT
>TRBD2|NA|TRBV29-1|TRBJ2-2
CSVEELTSGRAGELFF
TGCAGCGTTGAAGAGCTAACTAGCGGGAGGGCCGGGGAGCTGTTTTTT
>TRBD1|NA|TRBV7-2|TRBJ1-1
CASSAIGDSEAFF
TGTGCCAGCAGCGCTATCGGGGACAGTGAAGCTTTCTTT
>NA|many|TRBV5-6|TRBJ1-5
CASSYGGYQPQHF
TGTGCCAGCAGCTATGGGGGGTATCAGCCCCAGCATTTT
>NA|few|TRBV6-1|TRBJ1-2
CASSDSGTVYGYTF
TGTGCCAGCAGTGATTCCGGGACGGTCTATGGCTACACCTTC
>NA|few|TRBV28|TRBJ1-1
CASSSLLGSTEAFF
TGTGCCAGCAGTTCCCTCCTTGGGAGCACTGAAGCTTTCTTT
>NA|NA|TRBV7-9|TRBJ2-7
CASSLGLAPSLEQYF
TGTGCCAGCAGCTTAGGTCTAGCGCCCTCCTTAGAGCAGTACTTC
>NA|NA|TRBV10-3|TRBJ1-1
CAIMGADTEAFF
TGTGCCATCATGGGGGCGGACACTGAAGCTTTCTTT
>NA|many|TRBV2|TRBJ2-7
CASSQSEQYF
TGTGCCAGCAGCCAGTCCGAGCAGTACTTC
>NA|NA|TRBV19|TRBJ2-2
CASSIDAGSGELFF
TGTGCCAGTAGTATAGACGCCGGCAGCGGGGAGCTGTTTTTT
>TRBD1|many|TRBV5-1|TRBJ1-4
CASRDSYEKLFF
TGCGCCAGCCGGGACAGCTATGAAAAACTGTTTTTT
>NA|NA|TRBV15|TRBJ2-7
CATSGSNYEQYF
TGTGCCACCAGCGGGAGTAATTACGAGCAGTACTTC
>TRBD1|NA|TRBV12-3/TRBV12-4|TRBJ2-5
CASSHWTGQETQYF
TGTGCCAGCAGTCATTGGACAGGGCAAGAGACCCAGTACTTC
>NA|many|TRBV4-3|TRBJ2-5
CASSQGWGETQYF
TGCGCCAGCAGCCAAGGTTGGGGAGAGACCCAGTACTTC
>NA|NA|TRBV10-3|TRBJ2-5
CAISGTIETQYF
TGTGCCATCAGCGGGACGATAGAGACCCAGTACTTC